Detailed here is one T cell receptor (beta chain). Its antigen is still unknown. This entry belongs to a study of somatic mutations in cytotoxic T cells in rheumatoid arthritis. Study as a whole: Patient blood (30 ml EDTA) was taken immediately after diagnosis and before treatment. Study results and limitations: Between rheumatoid arthritis patients and age-matched healthy controls, CD8+ T-cell clonality showed no significant difference. Some patients, about an eighth of the roughly 60, had a largest CD8+ clone that exceeded 20% of CD8+ cells.

CDR1 SGDLS and CDR2 YYNGEE come from the germline V gene. The CDR3 extends over 15 amino acids. V shed 0 bases and J shed 0 bases, with 9 bases lying between them. Both CD4+ and CD8+ cells were separated through positive magnetic bead selection, and their purity was verified using flow cytometry. The data were produced by immunoSEQ multiplex PCR, yet TCRdb's version contains in-frame clones alone and is incomplete. The sample consists of some 16,000 clones, approximately 79% of them appearing once. The V call is TRBV9, the J call TRBJ1-2, with D possibly TRBD1 on 5 matching bases. The sample taken for sequencing was CD8+ T cells sorted from blood. The clonotype originates from an adult with rheumatoid arthritis. The CDR3: CASSVGWGANYGYTF. Written as DNA, the CDR3 is TGTGCCAGCAGCGTAGGTTGGGGGGCTAACTATGGCTACACCTTC.